This TCR beta chain was retrieved from a study of blood T cell repertoires in COVID-19. Background on the study: Sources were T cells, B-cell-depleted T cells, or PBMCs; the material itself was cDNA or gDNA.

The protocol was immunoSEQ multiplex PCR, while the TCRdb copy is restricted to in-frame clones and leaves out a portion. The table shows approximately 230,000 clones, with about 79% occurring only once. The CDR3 length is 19 residues. Trimming took 2 bases from V and 5 from J, leaving 24 bases between them. The receptor comes from a man older than 75 with acute or convalescent COVID-19. The material sequenced was peripheral blood. The genes are TRBV23-1 and TRBJ2-2, with a tentative D call TRBD2 (6 bases). TRBV23-1 is noted as an ORF with a role that remains uncertain. The CDR3 coding sequence is TGCGCCAGCAGTCAAATGGACCCCGGGACGGGAGCAAGGACCGGGGAGCTGTTTTTT. Its translation: CASSQMDPGTGARTGELFF.